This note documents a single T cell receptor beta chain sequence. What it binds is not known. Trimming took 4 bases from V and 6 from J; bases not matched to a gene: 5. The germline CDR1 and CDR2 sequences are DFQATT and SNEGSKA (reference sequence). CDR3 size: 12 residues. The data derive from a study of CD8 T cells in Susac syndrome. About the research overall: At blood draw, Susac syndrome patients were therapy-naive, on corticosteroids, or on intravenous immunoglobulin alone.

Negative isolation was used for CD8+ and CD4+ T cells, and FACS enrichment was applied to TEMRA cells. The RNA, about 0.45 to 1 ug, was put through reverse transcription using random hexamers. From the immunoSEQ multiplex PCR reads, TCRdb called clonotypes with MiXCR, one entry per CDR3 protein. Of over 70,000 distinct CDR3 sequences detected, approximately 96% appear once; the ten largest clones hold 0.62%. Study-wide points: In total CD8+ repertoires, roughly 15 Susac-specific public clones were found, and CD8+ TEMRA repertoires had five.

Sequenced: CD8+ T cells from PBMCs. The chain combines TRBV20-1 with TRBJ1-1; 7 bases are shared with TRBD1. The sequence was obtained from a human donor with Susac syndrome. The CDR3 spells CSAIRQGPEAFF. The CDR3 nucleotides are TGCAGTGCTATACGACAGGGACCTGAAGCTTTCTTT.